One and the same sample provided the 21 T cell receptor beta chains below, sequenced in a study of blood T cell repertoires in COVID-19. Method: immunoSEQ multiplex PCR; TCRdb's copy keeps in-frame clones and lacks some. The repertoire includes 350,000 to 450,000 clones, 85% to 90% of them detected once, and roughly 1.1% sits in the top ten. Sample: PBMCs or T cells enriched from blood (not recorded which). The receptors derive from a young man who had recovered from COVID-19.

This sequence joins TRBV19 and TRBJ1-5; D is undetermined. Germline CDR1 reads LNHDA; CDR2 reads SQIVND (reference sequence). Trimming took off 3 bases at V and 0 bases at J, with 9 bases between the two ends. CDR3 length equals 15 residues. The CDR3 region has the DNA TGTGCCAGTAGTATGAGGTGGGTTAGCAATCAGCCCCAGCATTTT. The encoded protein is CASSMRWVSNQPQHF.

The chain has TRBV27 and TRBJ2-2, with 8 bases lining up with TRBD2. Germline values: CDR1 MNHEY, CDR2 SMNVEV (reference sequence). CDR3 length: 15 amino acids. V lost 2 bases and J lost 5; bases outside the gene matches: 4. CDR3 nucleotides: TGTGCCAGCAGTTTAGGAGCGGGAGTTACCGGGGAGCTGTTTTTT. Protein sequence: CASSLGAGVTGELFF.

This chain uses TRBV7-9 with TRBJ1-4, with D possibly TRBD1 on 5 matching bases. V was pared by 5 bases and J by 10 bases, with 17 bases between. Germline CDR1 is SEHNR and CDR2 is FQNEAQ (reference sequence). The CDR3 is 14 residues long. DNA for the CDR3: TGTGCCAGCAGCCTTGGGACGGGAGGAGGAAAACTGTTTTTT. Translation: CASSLGTGGGKLFF.

This clone was seen only once. The J gene is TRBJ2-1, the V gene TRBV5-1; 10 positions match TRBD2. CDR1 is SGHRS, CDR2 YFSETQ, per germline. V lost 4 bases and J lost 7; bases outside the gene matches: 8. This CDR3 comprises 15 residues. The CDR3 reads CASSRTSGDQNEQFF. The CDR3 DNA reads as TGCGCCAGCAGCCGGACTAGCGGCGACCAAAATGAGCAGTTCTTC.

This clone was recorded a few times. This rearrangement joins TRBV27 to TRBJ1-6; D unclear. Trimming shortened V by 5 bases and J by 12 bases, and 11 bases separated the two germline ends. Germline V CDR1 and CDR2: MNHEY, SMNVEV (reference sequence). The CDR3 extends over 12 amino acids. The CDR3 is CASSLNRLPLHF. The CDR3 bases are TGTGCCAGCAGTCTCAACAGATTACCCCTCCACTTT.

This clone was detected only a few times. The gene calls are TRBV30 and TRBJ2-7, with TRBD1 matching over 7 bases. The CDR3 sequence is 14 residues long. The germline V gene has CDR1 GTSNPN and CDR2 SVGIG (reference sequence). Trimming took 4 bases from V and 0 from J; bases not matched to a gene: 6. The CDR3 bases are TGTGCCTGGACCCGGGACAGAGCCTCCTACGAGCAGTACTTC. Protein product: CAWTRDRASYEQYF. The full variable domain, with the rest looked up from reference TRBV30 and TRBJ2-7, is SQTIHQWPATLVQPVGSPLSLECTVEGTSNPNLYWYRQAAGRGLQLLFYSVGIGQISSEVPQNLSASRPQDRQFILSSKKLLLSDSGFYLCAWTRDRASYEQYFGPGTRLTVT.

The chain couples TRBV5-1 to TRBJ2-1; no reliable D call. The CDR3 runs to 11 residues. Between the trimmed V and J ends, which lost 4 bases and 7 bases, there was a span of 6 bases. The V gene's germline CDR1 is SGHRS and CDR2 YFSETQ. This chain's CDR3 is CASSLTNEQFF. CDR3 sequence (DNA): TGCGCCAGCAGCCTTACAAATGAGCAGTTCTTC.

The gene calls are TRBV5-4 and TRBJ1-4; 7 nucleotides line up with TRBD1. Germline CDR1 reads SGHNT; CDR2 reads YYREEE (reference sequence). The ends lost 4 bases at V and 5 bases at J; junction bases unmatched: 8. This CDR3 is 15 amino acids long. For the CDR3, the DNA is TGTGCCAGCAGCGACCACAGGGGATTAAATGAAAAACTGTTTTTT. Its protein product is CASSDHRGLNEKLFF.

This chain uses TRBV20-1 with TRBJ2-1; 8 positions agree with TRBD2. J was trimmed by 1 base and V by 3 bases; bases with no gene match: 8. The CDR3 runs to 16 residues. Looked up from germline, CDR1 is DFQATT and CDR2 is SNEGSKA (reference sequence). CDR3 residues: CSASGVLAGSYNEQFF. The CDR3 DNA follows: TGCAGTGCTAGTGGGGTCCTAGCGGGTTCCTACAATGAGCAGTTCTTC.

The chain combines TRBV29-1 with TRBJ2-5, with D possibly being TRBD1 (5 bases). Germline V lookup: CDR1 SQVTM, CDR2 ANQGSEA. With 1 base removed from V and 3 bases from J, the gap between germline ends came to 6 bases. The CDR3 consists of 12 residues. The CDR3 DNA is TGCAGCGTTGAAGTGACAGAAGAGACCCAGTACTTC. Amino acids: CSVEVTEETQYF. Variable domain in full (rest from reference TRBV29-1 and TRBJ2-5): SAVISQKPSRDICQRGTSLTIQCQVDSQVTMMFWYRQQPGQSLTLIATANQGSEATYESGFVIDKFPISRPNLTFSTLTVSNMSPEDSSIYLCSVEVTEETQYFGPGTRLLVL.

The chain employs TRBV9 and TRBJ2-7; D might be TRBD1 (6 bases). CDR3 length equals 15 residues. Trimming took off 2 bases at V and 5 bases at J, with 17 bases between the two ends. Looked up from germline, CDR1 is SGDLS and CDR2 is YYNGEE. Written as DNA, the CDR3 is TGTGCCAGCAGCGTTCGAATGACAGGCCTGGACGAGCAGTACTTC. Protein product: CASSVRMTGLDEQYF.

This clone has a single count. The rearrangement joins TRBV5-1 to TRBJ2-5, with 7 nucleotides matching TRBD1. The CDR3 contains 15 residues. Germline V gene sequence: CDR1 SGHRS, CDR2 YFSETQ. The J segment lost 5 bases and the V segment lost 4 bases, leaving 11 bases of the junction unmatched. The CDR3 DNA sequence: TGCGCCAGCAGCGTAGTGCCAGGGGGTGGTGAGACCCAGTACTTC. This encodes CASSVVPGGGETQYF.

V usage is TRBV10-2 and J usage is TRBJ2-5; 7 positions match TRBD1. This CDR3 comprises 12 residues. The V gene end was trimmed by 6 bases and the J gene end by 4 bases; junction bases not matched to a gene: 2. Germline CDR1 WSHSY, CDR2 SAAADI. CDR3 region: CASRRGRETQYF. DNA for the CDR3: TGCGCCAGCAGGAGGGGGCGAGAGACCCAGTACTTC.

This sequence joins TRBV19 and TRBJ2-6; possible D gene TRBD1, 5 bases. The germline CDR1 and CDR2 sequences are LNHDA and SQIVND (reference sequence). The CDR3 covers 17 residues. The V end was cut by 8 bases, the J end by 0 bases, with 17 bases between. The CDR3 sequence is CASSQGAVLSGANVLTF. In DNA form, the CDR3 reads TGTGCCAGTTCCCAGGGCGCCGTACTCTCTGGGGCCAACGTCCTGACTTTC. The variable domain in full, completed from reference TRBV19 and TRBJ2-6, reads DGGITQSPKYLFRKEGQNVTLSCEQNLNHDAMYWYRQDPGQGLRLIYYSQIVNDFQKGDIAEGYSVSREKKESFPLTVTSAQKNPTAFYLCASSQGAVLSGANVLTFGAGSRLTVL.

The chain joins TRBV19 to TRBJ1-5; tentatively, D is TRBD1 (5 bases). The ends were cut back, 0 bases at V and 2 bases at J, with 8 bases in the middle. The CDR3 sequence is 15 residues long. The V gene's germline CDR1 is LNHDA and CDR2 SQIVND (reference sequence). CDR3 residues: CASSIEGARNQPQHF. In nucleotides, the CDR3 is TGTGCCAGTAGTATAGAAGGGGCGCGCAATCAGCCCCAGCATTTT.

The chain uses TRBV9 and TRBJ1-4; 12 bases map to TRBD1. The CDR3 loop spans 15 amino acids. The V segment lost 0 bases and the J segment 8 bases; nucleotides outside the gene matches: 2. Germline V gene sequence: CDR1 SGDLS, CDR2 YYNGEE. The chain's CDR3 is CASSVAGTGGEKLFF. The CDR3, as DNA: TGTGCCAGCAGCGTAGCGGGGACAGGGGGCGAAAAACTGTTTTTT.

This clone was found a few times. The genes are TRBV5-1 and TRBJ2-1; D possibly corresponds to TRBD1 (6 bases). Per the germline V gene, CDR1 is SGHRS and CDR2 is YFSETQ. There are 12 residues in the CDR3. Trimming took 5 bases from V and 10 from J, leaving 13 bases between them. The CDR3 is CASRLQGGEQFF. The DNA of the CDR3 is TGCGCCAGCAGACTACAGGGCGGCGAGCAGTTCTTC. Complete variable domain (other parts from reference TRBV5-1 and TRBJ2-1): KAGVTQTPRYLIKTRGQQVTLSCSPISGHRSVSWYQQTPGQGLQFLFEYFSETQRNKGNFPGRFSGRQFSNSRSEMNVSTLELGDSALYLCASRLQGGEQFFGPGTRLTVL.

The chain carries TRBV3-1 (or the pseudogene TRBV3-2) and TRBJ2-2; D is possibly TRBD2 (6 bases). This CDR3 contains 15 residues. Per germline, CDR1 LGHDT and CDR2 YNNKEL (reference sequence). Trimming shortened V by 1 base and J by 4 bases, and 10 bases separated the two germline ends. DNA for the CDR3: TGTGCCAGCAGCCAAGGAAGCGGGCCCACCGGGGAGCTGTTTTTT. This encodes CASSQGSGPTGELFF.

This chain joins TRBV2 and TRBJ1-2; tentatively, D is TRBD1 (6 bases). Germline V CDR1 and CDR2: SNHLY, FYNNEI. The length of the CDR3 is 14 residues. Trimming took 6 bases from V and 4 from J, leaving 15 bases between them. The CDR3 DNA is TGTGCCAGCAGCCCGACAGGAGGCCTCTATGGCTACACCTTC. It yields the protein CASSPTGGLYGYTF. Drawing the rest from reference TRBV2 and TRBJ1-2, the complete variable domain is EPEVTQTPSHQVTQMGQEVILRCVPISNHLYFYWYRQILGQKVEFLVSFYNNEISEKSEIFDDQFSVERPDGSNFTLKIRSTKLEDSAMYFCASSPTGGLYGYTFGSGTRLTVV.

V and J are TRBV11-2 and TRBJ1-3; D not certain. V was cut by 8 bases and J by 4 bases, with 15 bases left in between. This CDR3 has 14 amino acids. The V gene's germline CDR1 is SGHAT and CDR2 FQNNGV. The DNA of the CDR3 is TGTGCCAGCGGGGAGGGAGTAGGAGGAAACACCATATATTTT. Translated: CASGEGVGGNTIYF.

The J gene is TRBJ2-6, the V gene TRBV6-5, with D perhaps matching TRBD1 (5 bases). Germline values: CDR1 MNHEY, CDR2 SVGAGI. V lost 6 bases and J lost 8, with 11 bases in between. The CDR3 spans 13 residues. DNA of the CDR3: TGTGCCAGCAGGAGACAGCAATCCAACGTCCTGACTTTC. Translated, it gives CASRRQQSNVLTF.